The 11 T cell receptor beta chains below were found in one sample sequenced in a study of beta chain features in type 1 diabetes. Study outcomes and limitations: TCRB CDR3 length was moderately but significantly reduced in all four CD4+ subsets of Type 1 diabetes patients.

Their cognate antigens are unknown. Expressed TCRB transcripts were sequenced because the entire RNA isolate underwent reverse transcription. This table comes from immunoSEQ multiplex PCR, and its TCRdb copy is limited to in-frame clones, with some not included. This repertoire shows around 160,000 clones, 6.5% to 10% found once; its top ten account for over 0.45%. Sequencing was done on a sample of central memory CD4+ T cells from blood. These receptors all come from a woman between 18 and 30 years old with type 1 diabetes.

V is TRBV5-4 and J is TRBJ2-5, with TRBD2 matching 10 bases. Unmatched junction bases numbered 11, after V lost 5 bases and J lost 4 bases. CDR1 is SGHNT and CDR2 is YYREEE in the germline V gene (reference sequence). The CDR3 extends over 16 amino acids. The CDR3 sequence is CASRIDLAGDRETQYF. The DNA for the CDR3 is TGTGCCAGCAGGATAGATCTAGCGGGAGATCGAGAGACCCAGTACTTC.

This clone was observed a few times. The rearrangement joins TRBV19 to TRBJ2-3; 10 positions agree with TRBD2. The J segment lost 2 bases and the V segment lost 5 bases, leaving 7 bases of the junction unmatched. The CDR3 has 16 residues. From germline, CDR1 is LNHDA and CDR2 SQIVND (reference sequence). The CDR3 loop reads CASSLRGLAATDTQYF. The CDR3 DNA sequence: TGTGCCAGTAGTCTCCGTGGACTAGCGGCCACAGATACGCAGTATTTT.

This clone has more than one count but fewer than ten. The chain carries TRBV25-1 and TRBJ1-4; perhaps TRBD1 as D (5 bases). The CDR3 covers 15 residues. Germline assignment: CDR1 MGHDK and CDR2 SYGVNS. Between the trimmed V and J ends, which lost 1 base and 5 bases, there was a span of 11 bases. CDR3 coding DNA: TGTGCCAGCAGTGAATTGGGGCAGGGAAATGAAAAACTGTTTTTT. Protein: CASSELGQGNEKLFF. The variable domain in full, completed from reference TRBV25-1 and TRBJ1-4, reads EADIYQTPRYLVIGTGKKITLECSQTMGHDKMYWYQQDPGMELHLIHYSYGVNSTEKGDLSSESTVSRIRTEHFPLTLESARPSHTSQYLCASSELGQGNEKLFFGSGTQLSVL.

The chain recombines TRBV5-4 with TRBJ2-3, with D perhaps matching TRBD1 (6 bases). CDR3 length equals 13 residues. Germline CDR1 reads SGHNT; CDR2 reads YYREEE (reference sequence). V shed 5 bases and J shed 4 bases, with 11 bases lying between them. The CDR3 region is CASRPSGADTQYF. The CDR3 nucleotides are TGTGCCAGCAGACCTTCAGGGGCAGATACGCAGTATTTT. The full variable domain, its missing parts supplied by reference TRBV5-4 and TRBJ2-3, is ETGVTQSPTHLIKTRGQQVTLRCSSQSGHNTVSWYQQALGQGPQFIFQYYREEENGRGNFPPRFSGLQFPNYSSELNVNALELDDSALYLCASRPSGADTQYFGPGTRLTVL.

The chain couples TRBV7-6 to TRBJ1-2; TRBD1 matches 7 bases. J was trimmed by 2 bases and V by 1 base; bases with no gene match: 4. The CDR3 contains 15 residues. Germline CDR1 and CDR2: SGHVS and FNYEAQ. The CDR3 is CASSLDADRNYGYTF. CDR3 DNA: TGTGCCAGCAGCTTAGACGCGGACAGGAACTATGGCTACACCTTC.

The chain joins TRBV28 to TRBJ2-7; no definite D call. The germline CDR1 and CDR2 sequences are MDHEN and SYDVKM. This CDR3 comprises 14 residues. The V and J ends lost 4 bases and 3 bases respectively, with 13 bases between them. Written as DNA, the CDR3 is TGTGCCAGCAGTTCCACGTTGAGAAGCTACGAGCAGTACTTC. Translation: CASSSTLRSYEQYF.

In this sample, this clone turned up many times. The chain carries TRBV11-1 and TRBJ1-2, with 7 bases matching TRBD1. J gave up 6 bases and V 3 bases, and 4 bases lay outside the gene matches. This CDR3 is built from 13 residues. The V gene's germline CDR1 is SGHAT and CDR2 FQDESV (reference sequence). This CDR3 is CASSLGTANGYTF. In DNA, the CDR3 is TGTGCCAGCAGCTTGGGGACAGCCAATGGCTACACCTTC.

The rearrangement joins TRBV5-1 to TRBJ2-1; 8 bases are a match to TRBD1. Germline V gene sequence: CDR1 SGHRS, CDR2 YFSETQ. CDR3 size: 15 residues. J lost 4 bases, V lost 0 bases, and 3 bases had no gene match. For the CDR3, the DNA is TGCGCCAGCAGCTTGGAGGGACAGGCTTACAATGAGCAGTTCTTC. This sequence encodes CASSLEGQAYNEQFF.

This clone has only a few counts. J is TRBJ2-1 and V is TRBV28; TRBD1 is a possible D gene (5 bases). This CDR3 region has 16 residues. Trimming stripped 1 base from V and 8 bases from J, with 18 bases between. The V gene's germline CDR1 is MDHEN and CDR2 SYDVKM. The CDR3, as DNA: TGTGCCAGCAGTTTATCTTTGGGGCTCCTAGGCGATGAGCAGTTCTTC. Translated, it gives CASSLSLGLLGDEQFF.

The rearrangement links TRBV7-2 to TRBJ2-7; unclear D gene. This CDR3 has 12 residues. The germline V gene has CDR1 SGHTA and CDR2 FQGNSA. Trimming removed 3 bases at V and 3 bases at J, with 6 bases between. The DNA of the CDR3 is TGTGCCAGCAGCTTGCAGTTCTACGAGCAGTACTTC. Its translation is CASSLQFYEQYF.

On this clone itself: Other DNA sequences of this sample code for an identical CDR3. The chain is built from TRBV7-2 and TRBJ1-5, with D unclear. This CDR3 has 13 amino acids. V shed 3 bases and J shed 7 bases, with 10 bases lying between them. Germline CDR1 reads SGHTA; CDR2 reads FQGNSA. CDR3 residues: CASSFGEGQPQHF. The CDR3 region has the DNA TGTGCCAGCAGCTTCGGGGAGGGACAGCCCCAGCATTTT.